This section outlines one T cell receptor (beta chain) sequence together with its context. The sample originates from a study of blood T cell repertoires in COVID-19. Assay used: immunoSEQ multiplex PCR; TCRdb lists only in-frame clones, some missing. This sample has 150,000 to 180,000 clones, with under 85% found just once. Germline values: CDR1 SGDLS, CDR2 YYNGEE. The CDR3 consists of 15 residues. Between the trimmed V and J ends, which lost 1 base and 3 bases, there was a span of 13 bases. The sequenced material came from peripheral blood. The receptor's source is a man aged 60 to 75 with COVID-19, enrolled during active disease. The chain carries TRBV9 and TRBJ1-1, with a possible D match to TRBD1 (5 bases). The CDR3 bases are TGTGCCAGCAGCGTATCAGGTGGCAGGGACACTGAAGCTTTCTTT. Amino acids: CASSVSGGRDTEAFF.